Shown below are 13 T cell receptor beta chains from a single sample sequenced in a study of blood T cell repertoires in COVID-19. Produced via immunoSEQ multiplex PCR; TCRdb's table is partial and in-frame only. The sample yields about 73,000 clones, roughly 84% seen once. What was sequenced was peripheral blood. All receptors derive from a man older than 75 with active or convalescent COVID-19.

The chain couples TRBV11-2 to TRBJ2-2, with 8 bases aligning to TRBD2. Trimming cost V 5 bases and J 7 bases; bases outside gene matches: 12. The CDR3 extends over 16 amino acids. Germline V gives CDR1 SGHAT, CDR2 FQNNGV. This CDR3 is CASSRREAGVIGELFF. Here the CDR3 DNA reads TGTGCCAGCAGCCGACGAGAAGCGGGAGTGATCGGGGAGCTGTTTTTT.

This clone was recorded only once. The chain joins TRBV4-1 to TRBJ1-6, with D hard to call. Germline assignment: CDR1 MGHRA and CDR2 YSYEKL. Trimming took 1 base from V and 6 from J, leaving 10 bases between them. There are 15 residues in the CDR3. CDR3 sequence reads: CASSQVRRVNSPLHF. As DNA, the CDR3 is TGCGCCAGCAGCCAAGTGCGGAGAGTTAATTCACCCCTCCACTTT.

The CDR3 is CASSLFQFSYEQYF. In DNA, the CDR3 is TGTGCCAGCAGCTTGTTCCAGTTCTCCTACGAGCAGTACTTC. The genes are TRBV5-4 and TRBJ2-7, with D hard to call. Germline V gene sequence: CDR1 SGHNT, CDR2 YYREEE (reference sequence). The CDR3 extends over 14 amino acids. V was clipped by 1 base and J by 0 bases, with 8 bases between them.

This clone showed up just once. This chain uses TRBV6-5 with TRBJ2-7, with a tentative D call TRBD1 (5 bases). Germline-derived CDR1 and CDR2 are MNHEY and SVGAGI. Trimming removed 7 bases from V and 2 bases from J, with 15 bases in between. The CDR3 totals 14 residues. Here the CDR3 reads CASKGSQRTYEQYF. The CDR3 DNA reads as TGTGCCAGCAAGGGGTCCCAGAGAACCTACGAGCAGTACTTC.

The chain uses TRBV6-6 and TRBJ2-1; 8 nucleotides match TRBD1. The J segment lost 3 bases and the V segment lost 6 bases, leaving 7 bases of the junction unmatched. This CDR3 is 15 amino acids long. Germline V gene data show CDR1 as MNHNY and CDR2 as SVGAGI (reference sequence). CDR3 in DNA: TGTGCCAGCAGCGACGGACAGGGTAGCTACAATGAGCAGTTCTTC. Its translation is CASSDGQGSYNEQFF.

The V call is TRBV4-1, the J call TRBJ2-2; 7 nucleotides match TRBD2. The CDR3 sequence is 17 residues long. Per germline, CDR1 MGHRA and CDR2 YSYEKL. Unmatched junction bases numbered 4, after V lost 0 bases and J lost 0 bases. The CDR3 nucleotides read TGCGCCAGCAGCCAAGATTGGCTAGCGGCGAACACCGGGGAGCTGTTTTTT. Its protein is CASSQDWLAANTGELFF.

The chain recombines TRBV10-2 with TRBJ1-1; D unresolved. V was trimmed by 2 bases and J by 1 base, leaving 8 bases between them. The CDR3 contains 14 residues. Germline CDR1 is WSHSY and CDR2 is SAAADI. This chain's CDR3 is CASSEPGWNTEAFF. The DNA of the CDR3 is TGCGCCAGCAGTGAGCCCGGGTGGAACACTGAAGCTTTCTTT.

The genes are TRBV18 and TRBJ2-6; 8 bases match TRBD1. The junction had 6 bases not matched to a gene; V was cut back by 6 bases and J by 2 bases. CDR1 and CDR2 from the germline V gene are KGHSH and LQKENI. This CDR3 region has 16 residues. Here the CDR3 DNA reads TGTGCCAGCTCGCGCGCAGGGGGCACTGGGGCCAACGTCCTGACTTTC. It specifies CASSRAGGTGANVLTF.

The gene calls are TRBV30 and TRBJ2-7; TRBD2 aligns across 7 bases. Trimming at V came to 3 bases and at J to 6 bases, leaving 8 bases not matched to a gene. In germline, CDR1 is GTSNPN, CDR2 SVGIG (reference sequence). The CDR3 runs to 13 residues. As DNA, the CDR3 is TGTGCCTGGAGGGCCGGACTAGATAGCGAGCAGTACTTC. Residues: CAWRAGLDSEQYF.

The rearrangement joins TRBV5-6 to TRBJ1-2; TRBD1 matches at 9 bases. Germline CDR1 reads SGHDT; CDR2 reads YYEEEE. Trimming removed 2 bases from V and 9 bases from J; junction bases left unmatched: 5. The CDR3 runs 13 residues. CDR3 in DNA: TGTGCCAGCAGCTTCGGGGGACAGGGCAGCTACACCTTC. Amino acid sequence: CASSFGGQGSYTF.

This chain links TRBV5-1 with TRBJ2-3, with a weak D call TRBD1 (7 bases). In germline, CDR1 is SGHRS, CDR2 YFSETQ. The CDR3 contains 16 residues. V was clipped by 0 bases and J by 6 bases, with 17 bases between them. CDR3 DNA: TGCGCCAGCAGCTTGGGTGGAGGGGGCCCCATGGATACGCAGTATTTT. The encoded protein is CASSLGGGGPMDTQYF.

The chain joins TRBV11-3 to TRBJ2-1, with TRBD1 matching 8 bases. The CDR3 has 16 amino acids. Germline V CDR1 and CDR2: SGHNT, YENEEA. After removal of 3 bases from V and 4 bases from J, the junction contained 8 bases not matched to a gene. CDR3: CASSLRRTGTYNEQFF. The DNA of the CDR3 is TGTGCCAGCAGCTTGCGCAGGACAGGGACTTACAATGAGCAGTTCTTC.

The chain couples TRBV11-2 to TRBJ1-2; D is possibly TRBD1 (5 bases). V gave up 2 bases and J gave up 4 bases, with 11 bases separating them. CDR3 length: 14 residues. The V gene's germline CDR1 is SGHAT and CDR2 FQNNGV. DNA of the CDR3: TGTGCCAGCAGCTTAAGGGGTCGCGGCTATGGCTACACCTTC. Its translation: CASSLRGRGYGYTF.